One sample yielded the 24 T cell receptor beta chains listed below, sequenced in a study of blood T cells in healthy people across ages. Primers used in a second PCR of about 7 to 12 cycles were a sample-barcoded 5' primer and a J-beta primer mix. TCRdb ran MiXCR on the 5' RACE reads and lists one entry per CDR3 protein. The sample lists about 800,000 distinct CDR3 sequences, 58% occurring once. Sequencing was performed on blood. The receptors originated from a man aged 25 to 45 in good health.

This chain connects TRBV29-1 to TRBJ1-2; possible D gene TRBD1, 5 bases. The CDR3 is 11 amino acids. The V gene's germline CDR1 is SQVTM and CDR2 ANQGSEA. V shed 2 bases and J shed 8 bases, with 9 bases lying between them. The CDR3 DNA sequence: TGCAGCGTTGAACGTGGGGACGGCTACACCTTC. This translates into CSVERGDGYTF. The full variable domain, completed using reference TRBV29-1 and TRBJ1-2, is SAVISQKPSRDICQRGTSLTIQCQVDSQVTMMFWYRQQPGQSLTLIATANQGSEATYESGFVIDKFPISRPNLTFSTLTVSNMSPEDSSIYLCSVERGDGYTFGSGTRLTVV.

This clonotype was observed a few times. The chain recombines TRBV7-9 with TRBJ2-5, with 10 bases that match TRBD2. The CDR3 spans 18 residues. From germline, CDR1 is SEHNR and CDR2 FQNEAQ (reference sequence). V lost 5 bases to trimming and J lost 0 bases; unmatched junction nucleotides: 12. CDR3 bases: TGTGCCAGCAGCGGTATTTCGTCGGGACTAGCGTACCAAGAGACCCAGTACTTC. Its protein is CASSGISSGLAYQETQYF.

V usage is TRBV13 and J usage is TRBJ2-6; 10 bases align to TRBD2. This CDR3 has 20 amino acids. The V and J ends lost 3 bases and 4 bases, in that order; junction bases with no gene match: 15. CDR1 is PRHDT, CDR2 FYEKMQ, per germline (reference sequence). The CDR3 DNA follows: TGTGCCAGCAGCTTTGCACTCGAGCGGGAGGGCCCGGCCGGGGCCAACGTCCTGACTTTC. This codes for CASSFALEREGPAGANVLTF.

The rearrangement uses TRBV12-3 or TRBV12-4 and TRBJ1-1; D is ambiguous. Trimming cost V 6 bases and J 6 bases, with 17 bases left between them. The CDR3 loop spans 14 amino acids. The CDR3 DNA follows: TGTGCCAGCAGGCCTACAGAGCTTATTGCTGAAGCTTTCTTT. It encodes CASRPTELIAEAFF.

The chain has TRBV29-1 and TRBJ2-7; 8 nucleotides line up with TRBD2. J was trimmed by 6 bases and V by 6 bases; bases with no gene match: 4. The CDR3 covers 11 residues. Germline CDR1 and CDR2: SQVTM and ANQGSEA. CDR3 in DNA: TGCAGCGTCAGCGGGAGCGGCGAGCAGTACTTC. Amino acids: CSVSGSGEQYF.

The table lists this clonotype with a few counts. The chain couples TRBV5-1 to TRBJ2-5, with no clear D. The V end was cut by 2 bases, the J end by 11 bases, with 22 bases between. Germline-derived CDR1 and CDR2 are SGHRS and YFSETQ. The CDR3 sequence is 15 residues long. The CDR3 nucleotides are TGCGCCAGCAGCTTAGGGAACAGCTTGATAACTGGGCAGTACTTC. Translated, it gives CASSLGNSLITGQYF.

This chain uses TRBV6-1 with TRBJ2-7, with D possibly matching TRBD1 (6 bases). V lost 3 bases and J lost 2, with 11 bases in between. The CDR3 is made up of 14 amino acids. CDR1 MNHNS and CDR2 SASEGT come from the germline V gene. In DNA, the CDR3 is TGTGCCAGCAGTGAGCAACAGGGTACCTACGAGCAGTACTTC. It encodes CASSEQQGTYEQYF.

The chain has TRBV6-2 or TRBV6-3 and TRBJ2-5, with 9 bases matching TRBD1. The ends lost 6 bases at V and 3 bases at J; junction bases unmatched: 5. The length of the CDR3 is 14 residues. Germline lookup yields CDR1 MNHEY and CDR2 SVGEGT. The CDR3 nucleotides read TGTGCCAGCAGCGGACAGGGGATCGAAGAGACCCAGTACTTC. It codes for CASSGQGIEETQYF.

This clonotype was observed a handful of times. The V call is TRBV29-1, the J call TRBJ1-2; unclear D gene. V gave up 4 bases and J gave up 2 bases, with 11 bases separating them. In germline, CDR1 is SQVTM, CDR2 ANQGSEA. The CDR3 is made up of 13 amino acids. Written as DNA, the CDR3 is TGCAGCGTTGCCAGGACGGAGAACTATGGCTACACCTTC. Encoded protein: CSVARTENYGYTF.

The chain links TRBV7-2 to TRBJ2-5; no clear D. The DNA end lines up better with TRBJ2-1; the J call may be wrong. The germline gives CDR1 SGHTA, CDR2 FQGNSA. The CDR3 consists of 13 residues. The CDR3 DNA follows: TGTGCCAGCAGCTACCAGAAAGTTGAGACCCAGTTCTTC. Protein product: CASSYQKVETQFF.

The genes are TRBV4-1 and TRBJ2-7; possibly TRBD2 for D (5 bases). This CDR3 is built from 15 residues. V dropped 3 bases and J dropped 4 bases, with 16 bases sitting between them. The germline gives CDR1 MGHRA, CDR2 YSYEKL. Here the CDR3 reads CASSHGEGLGYEQYF. CDR3 DNA sequence: TGCGCCAGCAGCCACGGCGAGGGTCTGGGGTACGAGCAGTACTTC.

The chain joins TRBV9 to TRBJ2-5, with a weak D call TRBD2 (5 bases). The germline CDR1 and CDR2 sequences are SGDLS and YYNGEE. The V end lost 0 bases, the J end lost 5 bases, and 11 bases lay between the germline ends. This CDR3 region has 14 residues. The CDR3 region is CASSVDPRGETQYF. The CDR3, as DNA: TGTGCCAGCAGCGTAGACCCTCGAGGGGAGACCCAGTACTTC.

This clonotype was found many times. The genes are TRBV10-3 and TRBJ2-7; 7 nucleotides line up with TRBD2. There are 13 residues in the CDR3. V shed 7 bases and J 5 bases; nucleotides not matched to a gene: 8. The germline V gene encodes CDR1 ENHRY and CDR2 SYGVKD. In DNA, the CDR3 is TGTGCCATCACGAGGGGAGGGTTCGACGAGCAGTACTTC. Its protein product is CAITRGGFDEQYF.

This chain uses TRBV6-5 with TRBJ1-2; D not certain. The germline V and J ends were trimmed by 2 bases and 7 bases, with 17 bases remaining between them. Germline lookup yields CDR1 MNHEY and CDR2 SVGAGI. The CDR3 is 15 amino acids. The CDR3: CASSYGSDGEGGYTF. For the CDR3, the DNA is TGTGCCAGCAGTTACGGGTCCGATGGTGAAGGTGGCTACACCTTC.

This sequence joins TRBV6-1 and TRBJ1-1; no definite D call. The ends were cut back, 7 bases at V and 11 bases at J, with 8 bases in the middle. The germline CDR1 and CDR2 sequences are MNHNS and SASEGT. The CDR3 has 9 residues. This CDR3 reads CASNFPAFF. As DNA, the CDR3 is TGTGCCAGCAACTTTCCGGCTTTCTTT.

V and J are TRBV2 and TRBJ2-5; tentatively, D is TRBD2 (5 bases). Trimming removed 4 bases at V and 4 bases at J, with 10 bases between. Germline V gene sequence: CDR1 SNHLY, CDR2 FYNNEI. This CDR3 region has 13 residues. The DNA for the CDR3 is TGTGCCAGCAGTGTGTGGCGGGTAGAGACCCAGTACTTC. It codes for CASSVWRVETQYF.

This rearrangement joins TRBV5-4 to TRBJ2-5; the D is unclear. The CDR3 is 16 amino acids. CDR1 is SGHNT and CDR2 is YYREEE in the germline V gene (reference sequence). With 0 bases removed from V and 3 bases from J, the gap between germline ends came to 15 bases. The CDR3 region has the DNA TGTGCCAGCAGCTTGGGGGTTGGGCAGGTAGAAGAGACCCAGTACTTC. Protein sequence: CASSLGVGQVEETQYF. The complete variable domain, with remaining parts taken from reference TRBV5-4 and TRBJ2-5, reads ETGVTQSPTHLIKTRGQQVTLRCSSQSGHNTVSWYQQALGQGPQFIFQYYREEENGRGNFPPRFSGLQFPNYSSELNVNALELDDSALYLCASSLGVGQVEETQYFGPGTRLLVL.

The gene calls are TRBV5-1 and TRBJ2-1; D is tentatively TRBD1 or TRBD2 (5 bases each). This CDR3 region has 17 residues. Germline values: CDR1 SGHRS, CDR2 YFSETQ. V shed 4 bases and J shed 10 bases, with 27 bases lying between them. This CDR3 is CASSNPHTGTQSYEQFF. The CDR3 DNA reads TGCGCCAGCAGCAATCCGCACACCGGGACCCAGTCCTACGAGCAGTTCTTC.

This chain joins TRBV6-5 and TRBJ2-5; perhaps TRBD2 as D (6 bases). The end of the DNA fits TRBJ2-7 better, so the J call may be wrong. The germline gives CDR1 MNHEY, CDR2 SVGAGI. The CDR3 has 11 residues. The DNA for the CDR3 is TGTGCCAGTGGAACGGGGGTCGAGCAGTACTTC. This codes for CASGTGVEQYF.

This rearrangement joins TRBV27 to TRBJ2-2; D is undetermined. This CDR3 comprises 15 residues. The germline CDR1 and CDR2 sequences are MNHEY and SMNVEV (reference sequence). With 4 bases removed from V and 3 bases from J, the gap between germline ends came to 12 bases. CDR3 sequence: CASSSPAADTGELFF. The CDR3 nucleotides read TGTGCCAGCAGTTCCCCGGCGGCTGACACCGGGGAGCTGTTTTTT.

As DNA, the CDR3 is TGTGCCAGCAGTCAGACTAGCGGAGCTTACAATGAGCAGTTCTTC. Translation: CASSQTSGAYNEQFF. The chain employs TRBV2 and TRBJ2-1; 9 bases agree with TRBD2. This CDR3 has 15 amino acids. Germline V gene lookup returns CDR1 SNHLY and CDR2 FYNNEI. Trimming at V came to 5 bases and at J to 4 bases, leaving 6 bases not matched to a gene. Based on the CDR3 plus reference TRBV2 and TRBJ2-1, the full variable domain is EPEVTQTPSHQVTQMGQEVILRCVPISNHLYFYWYRQILGQKVEFLVSFYNNEISEKSEIFDDQFSVERPDGSNFTLKIRSTKLEDSAMYFCASSQTSGAYNEQFFGPGTRLTVL.

The rearrangement uses TRBV21-1 and TRBJ2-5; the DNA was not compared with TRBD2, the D call given in the table. TRBV21-1 is an annotated pseudogene. The CDR3 loop spans 16 amino acids. In nucleotides, the CDR3 is TGTGCCAGCAGCAAAATCCGAGAGCGGGAACAAGAGACCCAGTACTTC. Its translation: CASSKIREREQETQYF.

For this clonotype: Germline and junction disagree at one end, which may indicate a read error. This chain connects TRBV18 to TRBJ2-7; 8 nucleotides line up with TRBD2. Germline V lookup: CDR1 KGHSH, CDR2 LQKENI. The CDR3 runs 13 residues. The CDR3 sequence is CACSSERGLEQYF. The DNA for the CDR3 is TGTGCCTGCTCATCGGAGCGGGGGCTCGAGCAGTACTTC.

The chain combines TRBV25-1 with TRBJ2-3, with TRBD2 identical over 8 bases. CDR1 and CDR2 from the germline V gene are MGHDK and SYGVNS. J gave up 5 bases and V 1 base, and 8 bases lay outside the gene matches. This CDR3 comprises 16 residues. CDR3 nucleotides: TGTGCCAGCAGTGAATTAACTAGCGGTTATGAAGATACGCAGTATTTT. It is translated as CASSELTSGYEDTQYF.